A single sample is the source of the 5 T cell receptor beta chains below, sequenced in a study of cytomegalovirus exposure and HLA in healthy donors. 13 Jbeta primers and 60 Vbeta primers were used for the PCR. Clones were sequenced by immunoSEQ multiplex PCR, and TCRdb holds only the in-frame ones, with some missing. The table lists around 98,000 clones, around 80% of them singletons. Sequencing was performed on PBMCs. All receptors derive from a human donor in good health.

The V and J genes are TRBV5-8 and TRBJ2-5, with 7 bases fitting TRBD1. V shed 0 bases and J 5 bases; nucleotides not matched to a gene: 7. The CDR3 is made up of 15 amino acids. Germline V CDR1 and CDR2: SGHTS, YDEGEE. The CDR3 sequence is CASSLVTGAMETQYF. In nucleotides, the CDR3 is TGTGCCAGCAGCTTGGTTACAGGGGCGATGGAGACCCAGTACTTC.

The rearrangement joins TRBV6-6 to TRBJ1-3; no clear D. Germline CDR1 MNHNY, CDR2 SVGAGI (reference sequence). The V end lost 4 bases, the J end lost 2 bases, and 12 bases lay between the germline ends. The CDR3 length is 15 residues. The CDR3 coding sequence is TGTGCCAGCAGTTCAAATGGAGTGGCTGGAAACACCATATATTTT. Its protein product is CASSSNGVAGNTIYF.

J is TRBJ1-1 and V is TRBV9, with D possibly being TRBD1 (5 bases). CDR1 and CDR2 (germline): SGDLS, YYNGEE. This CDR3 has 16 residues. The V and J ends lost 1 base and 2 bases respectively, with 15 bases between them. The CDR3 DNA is TGTGCCAGCAGCGTAAGTATCACAGGCGTTAACACTGAAGCTTTCTTT. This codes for CASSVSITGVNTEAFF.

Written as DNA, the CDR3 is TGTGCCAGCAGTGAACTCGGAGAACTATTCTATGGCTACACCTTC. Translating it yields CASSELGELFYGYTF. This rearrangement joins TRBV6-1 to TRBJ1-2, with D unclear. Trimming pared 2 bases from V and 4 bases from J, leaving 14 bases between. Germline loops: CDR1 MNHNS, CDR2 SASEGT. The CDR3 has 15 amino acids.

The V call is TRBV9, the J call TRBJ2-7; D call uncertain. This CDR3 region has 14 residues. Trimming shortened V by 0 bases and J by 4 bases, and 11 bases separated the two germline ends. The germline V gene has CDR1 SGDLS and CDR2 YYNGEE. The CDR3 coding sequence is TGTGCCAGCAGCGTAGCTCCTGACTCGTACGAGCAGTACTTC. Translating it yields CASSVAPDSYEQYF.